Below, 22 T cell receptor beta chains from the same sample are listed, as sequenced in a study of shared clonotypes between healthy human individuals. The repertoire was sequenced with immunoSEQ multiplex PCR; TCRdb's copy has only in-frame clones and lacks some. The table records 2 million to 2.5 million clones, approximately 95% of them present only once. Specimen: naive CD4+ T cells from PBMCs. Regarding subset: CD45RA+ positively selected. Receptors were obtained from a man younger than 35 in good health. Some clones in this sample may be carry-over from other donors' samples.

This chain joins TRBV6-6 and TRBJ2-7, with TRBD2 matching 7 bases. This CDR3 has 15 residues. Looked up from germline, CDR1 is MNHNY and CDR2 is SVGAGI (reference sequence). V lost 6 bases and J lost 1; bases outside the gene matches: 9. The CDR3, as DNA: TGTGCCAGCAGCCGACTAGCCGAGGGATCCTACGAGCAGTACTTC. Translation: CASSRLAEGSYEQYF.

V is TRBV27 and J is TRBJ2-7, with a weak D call TRBD2 (5 bases). Between the trimmed V and J ends, which lost 5 bases and 3 bases, there was a span of 11 bases. The CDR3 sequence is 13 residues long. The germline gives CDR1 MNHEY, CDR2 SMNVEV (reference sequence). CDR3 protein: CASSTSPYYEQYF. CDR3 coding DNA: TGTGCCAGCAGTACTAGTCCCTACTACGAGCAGTACTTC.

A single count supports this clone. CDR3 residues: CASSSTSGKGTDTQYF. In DNA form, the CDR3 reads TGTGCCAGCAGCTCGACTAGCGGAAAGGGCACAGATACGCAGTATTTT. The chain combines TRBV11-2 with TRBJ2-3; 9 positions agree with TRBD2. With V trimmed by 4 bases and J by 1 base, 6 bases remained unmatched. Looked up from germline, CDR1 is SGHAT and CDR2 is FQNNGV. The CDR3 consists of 16 residues.

The count of this clone is one. The chain is built from TRBV7-2 and TRBJ1-2, with TRBD1 as a possible D gene (6 bases). The V end lost 2 bases, the J end lost 3 bases, and 22 bases lay between the germline ends. This CDR3 has 18 residues. In germline, CDR1 is SGHTA, CDR2 FQGNSA. For the CDR3, the DNA is TGTGCCAGCAGCTTAAGGGAAAGTGGGGGGGCTGAGGACTATGGCTACACCTTC. Amino acids: CASSLRESGGAEDYGYTF.

The table lists this clone with a few counts. V and J are TRBV18 and TRBJ1-1; D remains unclear. Germline CDR1 is KGHSH and CDR2 is LQKENI. The CDR3 has 15 residues. V shed 1 base and J shed 0 bases, with 9 bases lying between them. The CDR3 spells CASSPQTYMNTEAFF. The CDR3 region has the DNA TGTGCCAGCTCACCACAGACTTACATGAACACTGAAGCTTTCTTT.

The chain couples TRBV5-1 to TRBJ2-5; maybe TRBD2 (6 bases). Trimming removed 2 bases at V and 4 bases at J, with 12 bases between. The CDR3 length is 14 residues. Germline loops: CDR1 SGHRS, CDR2 YFSETQ. The CDR3 DNA reads TGCGCCAGCAGCTTCGTCGAAGCGGGAGAGACCCAGTACTTC. It codes for CASSFVEAGETQYF.

V gene TRBV5-1 combines with J gene TRBJ2-7; D is unclear. V gave up 2 bases and J gave up 6 bases, with 9 bases separating them. CDR3 length equals 12 residues. Germline V gives CDR1 SGHRS, CDR2 YFSETQ. CDR3 in DNA: TGCGCCAGCAGCTTAAAAGGGCGCGAGCAGTACTTC. Its protein is CASSLKGREQYF.

The V gene is TRBV2, the J gene TRBJ2-2; the D is unclear. V was clipped by 6 bases and J by 9 bases, with 8 bases between them. The CDR3 length is 11 residues. CDR1 and CDR2 (germline): SNHLY, FYNNEI. The CDR3 DNA reads as TGTGCCAGCAGGATGGCCTGGGAGCTGTTTTTT. It encodes CASRMAWELFF.

V and J are TRBV9 and TRBJ1-4; TRBD1 is a possible D gene (6 bases). V was clipped by 2 bases and J by 5 bases, with 13 bases between them. Germline lookup yields CDR1 SGDLS and CDR2 YYNGEE. There are 15 residues in the CDR3. The CDR3 region is CASSVLGALNEKLFF. The CDR3 bases are TGTGCCAGCAGCGTCTTGGGGGCCTTAAATGAAAAACTGTTTTTT.

J is TRBJ2-3 and V is TRBV4-1, with 10 bases matching TRBD2. This CDR3 contains 18 residues. The V gene's germline CDR1 is MGHRA and CDR2 YSYEKL. V was pared by 4 bases and J by 2 bases, with 12 bases of the junction left unmatched. The CDR3 loop is CASSPGGLAGEVTDTQYF. The DNA for the CDR3 is TGCGCCAGCAGCCCGGGGGGGCTAGCGGGAGAGGTCACAGATACGCAGTATTTT.

The chain couples TRBV5-1 to TRBJ2-1, with 10 bases matching TRBD1. The junction had 6 bases not matched to a gene; V was cut back by 4 bases and J by 2 bases. From germline, CDR1 is SGHRS and CDR2 YFSETQ. This CDR3 contains 16 residues. The CDR3 is CASSPGTGAAYNEQFF. The CDR3 coding sequence is TGCGCCAGCAGCCCAGGGACAGGGGCCGCCTACAATGAGCAGTTCTTC.

The chain joins TRBV18 to TRBJ2-2; tentatively, D is TRBD2 (6 bases). CDR1 KGHSH and CDR2 LQKENI come from the germline V gene. V lost 3 bases, J lost 7 bases, and 24 bases lay in between. The CDR3 has 18 residues. CDR3 loop: CASSPYRLAEGLHGELFF. For the CDR3, the DNA is TGTGCCAGCTCACCGTACAGATTAGCGGAGGGGCTCCACGGGGAGCTGTTTTTT.

The gene calls are TRBV18 and TRBJ2-5; possible D gene TRBD2, 5 bases. The CDR3 length is 17 residues. Germline V gene lookup returns CDR1 KGHSH and CDR2 LQKENI. The V end lost 0 bases, the J end lost 2 bases, and 16 bases lay between the germline ends. The DNA for the CDR3 is TGTGCCAGCTCACCACCAATCAGGCTAGCCGGGCAAGAGACCCAGTACTTC. This gives the protein CASSPPIRLAGQETQYF.

This rearrangement joins TRBV7-2 to TRBJ2-5; TRBD2 matches at 9 bases. The CDR3 contains 14 residues. The V and J ends lost 5 bases and 5 bases, in that order; junction bases with no gene match: 6. Germline CDR1 SGHTA, CDR2 FQGNSA. The CDR3 protein is CASSRRSGGETQYF. DNA for the CDR3: TGTGCCAGCAGCCGACGCAGCGGGGGGGAGACCCAGTACTTC.

The chain employs TRBV6-1 and TRBJ1-4; 9 bases are shared with TRBD1. This CDR3 comprises 15 residues. V lost 4 bases, J lost 6 bases, and 6 bases stayed unmatched. The germline CDR1 and CDR2 sequences are MNHNS and SASEGT. CDR3 sequence: CASSGGQGSYEKLFF. The CDR3 DNA is TGTGCCAGCAGTGGGGGACAGGGTAGTTATGAAAAACTGTTTTTT.

The genes are TRBV2 and TRBJ2-7; the match to TRBD1 covers 9 bases. CDR3 length: 15 amino acids. With V trimmed by 2 bases and J by 1 base, 3 bases remained unmatched. Germline lookup yields CDR1 SNHLY and CDR2 FYNNEI. CDR3 nucleotide sequence: TGTGCCAGCAGTGAACCGGGACAGGGTTCCTACGAGCAGTACTTC. Its translation: CASSEPGQGSYEQYF.

V is TRBV7-9 and J is TRBJ1-1; tentative D call: TRBD1 (5 bases). Trimming removed 2 bases from V and 1 base from J, with 20 bases in between. The CDR3 totals 18 residues. CDR1 and CDR2 (germline): SEHNR, FQNEAQ (reference sequence). CDR3 sequence (DNA): TGTGCCAGCAGCTTATTGTTAGGGAGGGGCACCTCGAACACTGAAGCTTTCTTT. Its protein product is CASSLLLGRGTSNTEAFF.

The genes are TRBV9 and TRBJ2-2; weak D call: TRBD1 (5 bases). The V gene lost 3 bases and the J gene lost 6 bases, with 15 bases spanning the gap. The germline V gene has CDR1 SGDLS and CDR2 YYNGEE. The CDR3 contains 15 residues. CDR3 amino acids: CASSAEISGSGELFF. CDR3 bases: TGTGCCAGCAGCGCCGAGATATCAGGGTCCGGGGAGCTGTTTTTT.

This chain uses TRBV6-1 with TRBJ1-4; D is ambiguous. V was shortened by 7 bases and J by 6 bases, with 12 bases between the two germline ends. The CDR3 length is 13 residues. CDR1 is MNHNS and CDR2 is SASEGT in the germline V gene. DNA for the CDR3: TGTGCCAGCACCCCCGGACCATATGAAAAACTGTTTTTT. This sequence encodes CASTPGPYEKLFF.

The chain couples TRBV6-1 to TRBJ1-2; D uncertain. The CDR3 runs 13 residues. Germline CDR1 is MNHNS and CDR2 is SASEGT. Between the trimmed V and J ends, which lost 6 bases and 1 base, there was a span of 9 bases. CDR3 sequence (DNA): TGTGCCAGCAGATATTGGGATAACTATGGCTACACCTTC. Translated: CASRYWDNYGYTF.

The chain joins TRBV7-9 to TRBJ2-7, with unresolved D. Germline V gives CDR1 SEHNR, CDR2 FQNEAQ (reference sequence). This CDR3 is built from 13 residues. Trimming stripped 5 bases from V and 6 bases from J, with 14 bases between. The CDR3 DNA is TGTGCCAGCAGCAAATTTAGTTTGGGCGAGCAGTACTTC. Its protein product is CASSKFSLGEQYF.

J is TRBJ1-1 and V is TRBV5-1, with a possible D match to TRBD1 (6 bases). Deletions cut 1 base from V and 5 bases from J, with 9 bases between. CDR1 and CDR2 from the germline V gene are SGHRS and YFSETQ. CDR3 size: 13 residues. In DNA, the CDR3 is TGCGCCAGCAGCTTGACCACAGGGACTGAAGCTTTCTTT. Its protein is CASSLTTGTEAFF.